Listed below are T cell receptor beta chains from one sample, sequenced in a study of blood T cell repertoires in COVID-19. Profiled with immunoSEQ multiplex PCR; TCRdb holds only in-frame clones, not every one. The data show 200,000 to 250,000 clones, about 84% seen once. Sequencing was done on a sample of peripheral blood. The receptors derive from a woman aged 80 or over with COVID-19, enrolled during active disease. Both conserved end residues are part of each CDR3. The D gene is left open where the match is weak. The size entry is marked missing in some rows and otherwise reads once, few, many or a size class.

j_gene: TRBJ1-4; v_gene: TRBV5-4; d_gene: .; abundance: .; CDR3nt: TGTGCCAGCAGCTTGGGGCGGGGGACTAATGAAAAACTGTTTTTT; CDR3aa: CASSLGRGTNEKLFF
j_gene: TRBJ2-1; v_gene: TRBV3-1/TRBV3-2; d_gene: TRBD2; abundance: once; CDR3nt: TGTGCCAGCAGCCCCCTAGCGGGGGACTACAATGAGCAGTTCTTC; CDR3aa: CASSPLAGDYNEQFF
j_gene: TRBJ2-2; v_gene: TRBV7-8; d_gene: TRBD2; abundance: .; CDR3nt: TGTGCCAGCAGCACGGGACTAGCGGTGAACACCGGGGAGCTGTTTTTT; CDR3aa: CASSTGLAVNTGELFF
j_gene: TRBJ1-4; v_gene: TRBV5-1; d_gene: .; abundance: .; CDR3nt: TGCGCCAGCAGCCGTGGACAGCCGGCAAATGAAAAACTGTTTTTT; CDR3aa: CASSRGQPANEKLFF
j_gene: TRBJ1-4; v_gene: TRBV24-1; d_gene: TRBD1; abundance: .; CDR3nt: TGTGCCACCAGTGATACCCAGGGGGCAGGCGAAAAACTGTTTTTT; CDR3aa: CATSDTQGAGEKLFF
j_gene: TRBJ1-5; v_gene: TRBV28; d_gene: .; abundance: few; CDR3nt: TGTGCCACCAACTCACAGGGTAGCAATCAGCCCCAGCATTTT; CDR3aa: CATNSQGSNQPQHF
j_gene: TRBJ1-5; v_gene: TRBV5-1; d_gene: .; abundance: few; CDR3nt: TGCGCCAGCAGCTTGGAGGGGTCAAGCAATCAGCCCCAGCATTTT; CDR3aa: CASSLEGSSNQPQHF
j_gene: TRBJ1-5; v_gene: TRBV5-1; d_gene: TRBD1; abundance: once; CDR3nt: TGCGCCAGCAGCTTGGAGGGACAGGAGAATCAGCCCCAGCATTTT; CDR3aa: CASSLEGQENQPQHF
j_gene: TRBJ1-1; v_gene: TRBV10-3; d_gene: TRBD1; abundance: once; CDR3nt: TGTGCCATCAGCCCGGGACAGGGCTCTGAAGCTTTCTTT; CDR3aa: CAISPGQGSEAFF
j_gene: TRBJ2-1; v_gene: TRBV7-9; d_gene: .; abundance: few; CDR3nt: TGTGCCAGCAGTATGACAACAGGACATCAGTTCTTC; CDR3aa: CASSMTTGHQFF
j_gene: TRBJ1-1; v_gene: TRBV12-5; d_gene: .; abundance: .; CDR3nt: TGTGCTAGTGGGGGGGGACTGAACACTGAAGCTTTCTTT; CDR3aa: CASGGGLNTEAFF
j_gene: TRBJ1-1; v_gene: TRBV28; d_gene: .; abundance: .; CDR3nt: TGTGCCAGCAGTCCCTTGCGGCAGGGAAAGTTTCAAAGGACTGAAGCTTTCTTT; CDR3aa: CASSPLRQGKFQRTEAFF
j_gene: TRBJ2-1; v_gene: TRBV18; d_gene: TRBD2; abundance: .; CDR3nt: TGTGCCAGCTCACCCCCTAGCGGGGGGGCCGGAAATGAGCAGTTCTTC; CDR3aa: CASSPPSGGAGNEQFF
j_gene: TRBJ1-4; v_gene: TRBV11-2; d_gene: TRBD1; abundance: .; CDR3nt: TGTGCCAGCAGCCCCGGACAGGGGAATTCGAATGAAAAACTGTTTTTT; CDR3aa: CASSPGQGNSNEKLFF
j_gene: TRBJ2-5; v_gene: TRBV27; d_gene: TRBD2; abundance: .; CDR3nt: TGTGCCAGCAGTCCGCGACTAGCGGGGGGGCAAGAGACCCAGTACTTC; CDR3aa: CASSPRLAGGQETQYF
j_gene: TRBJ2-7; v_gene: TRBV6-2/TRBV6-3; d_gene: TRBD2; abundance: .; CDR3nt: TGTGCCAGCAGTCCCCGACTAGCGGGCTACGAGCAGTACTTC; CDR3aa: CASSPRLAGYEQYF
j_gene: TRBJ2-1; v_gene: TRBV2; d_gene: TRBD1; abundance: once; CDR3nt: TGTGCCAGCATGAAGGGACAGGGGAACAATGAGCAGTTCTTC; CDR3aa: CASMKGQGNNEQFF
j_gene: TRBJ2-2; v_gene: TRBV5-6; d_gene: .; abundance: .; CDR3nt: TGTGCCAGCAGCGCAGGGGGGTACGGGGAGCTGTTTTTT; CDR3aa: CASSAGGYGELFF
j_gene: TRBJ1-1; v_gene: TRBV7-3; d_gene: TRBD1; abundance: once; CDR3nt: TGTGCCAGCAGCTTAATGGGGACAGGTGAAGCTTTCTTT; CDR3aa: CASSLMGTGEAFF
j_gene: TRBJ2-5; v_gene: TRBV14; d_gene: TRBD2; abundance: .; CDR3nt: TGTGCCAGCAGCCTAGGGGACCGACTAGCGGCGAGAGAAGAGACCCAGTACTTC; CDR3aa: CASSLGDRLAAREETQYF
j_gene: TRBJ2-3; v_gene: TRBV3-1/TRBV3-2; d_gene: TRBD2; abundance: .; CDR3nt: TGTGCCAGCAGCCTTCACCTCGGGGGGGGCCAGACAGATACGCAGTATTTT; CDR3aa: CASSLHLGGGQTDTQYF
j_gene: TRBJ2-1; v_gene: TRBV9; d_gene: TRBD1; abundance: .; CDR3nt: TGTGCCAGCAGCGTATTAGACAGGGGCTACAATGAGCAGTTCTTC; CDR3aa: CASSVLDRGYNEQFF
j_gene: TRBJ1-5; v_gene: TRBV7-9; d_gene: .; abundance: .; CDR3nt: TGTGCCAGCAGCGACGGACAGTCCTTCAATCAGCCCCAGCATTTT; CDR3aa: CASSDGQSFNQPQHF
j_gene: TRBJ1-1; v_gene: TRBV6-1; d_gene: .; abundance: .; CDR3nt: TGTGCCAGCAGTGAAGCTCCAACAGGGTTCGTGGCTGAAGCTTTCTTT; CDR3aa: CASSEAPTGFVAEAFF
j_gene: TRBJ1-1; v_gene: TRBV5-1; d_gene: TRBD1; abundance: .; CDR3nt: TGCGCCAGCAGCCTAGGGACAGCTCCCGGTGAAGCTTTCTTT; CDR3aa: CASSLGTAPGEAFF
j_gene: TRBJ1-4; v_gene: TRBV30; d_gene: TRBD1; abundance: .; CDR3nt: TGTGCCTGGAGTGGATTCACAGGGGGCGGTGAAAAACTGTTTTTT; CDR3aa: CAWSGFTGGGEKLFF
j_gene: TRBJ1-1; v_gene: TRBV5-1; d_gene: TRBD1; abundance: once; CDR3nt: TGCGCCAGCAGCTGGAGACAGGGAACTGAAGCTTTCTTT; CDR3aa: CASSWRQGTEAFF
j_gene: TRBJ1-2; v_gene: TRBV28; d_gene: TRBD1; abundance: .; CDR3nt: TGTGCCAGCAGGGGGGACAGCGATTATGGCTACACCTTC; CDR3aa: CASRGDSDYGYTF
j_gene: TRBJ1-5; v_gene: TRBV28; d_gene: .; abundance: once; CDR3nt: TGTGCCAGCAGTTTTAGTGGACAGATCAATCAGCCCCAGCATTTT; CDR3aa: CASSFSGQINQPQHF
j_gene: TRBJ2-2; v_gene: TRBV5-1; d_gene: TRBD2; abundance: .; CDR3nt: TGCGCCAGCAGCTTGCGGCCTAGCGGGGGAGAAGCCGGGGAGCTGTTTTTT; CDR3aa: CASSLRPSGGEAGELFF
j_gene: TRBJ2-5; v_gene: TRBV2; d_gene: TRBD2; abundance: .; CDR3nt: TGTGCCAGCAGTCCTAGCGGGGCCGAAGGGGAGACCCAGTACTTC; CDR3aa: CASSPSGAEGETQYF
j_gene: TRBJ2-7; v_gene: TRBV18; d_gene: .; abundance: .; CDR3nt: TGTGCCAGCTCTACAGGGCGGGGGACCTACGAGCAGTACTTC; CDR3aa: CASSTGRGTYEQYF
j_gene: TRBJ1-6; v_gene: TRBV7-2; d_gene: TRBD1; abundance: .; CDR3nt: TGTGCCAGCAGCCTACAGGGGGCAAATTCACCCCTCCACTTT; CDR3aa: CASSLQGANSPLHF
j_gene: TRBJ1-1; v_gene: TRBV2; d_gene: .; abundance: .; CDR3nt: TGTGCCAGCAGTGGGACAGTTTCTGAAGCTTTCTTT; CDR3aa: CASSGTVSEAFF
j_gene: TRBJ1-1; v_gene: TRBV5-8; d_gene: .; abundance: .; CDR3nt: TGTGCCAGCAGCCCCCGCCAGTTCATGAACACTGAAGCTTTCTTT; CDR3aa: CASSPRQFMNTEAFF
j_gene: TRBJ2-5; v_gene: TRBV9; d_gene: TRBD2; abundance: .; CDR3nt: TGTGCCAGCAGCCGACGCGGGGGGGCCCAGTACTTC; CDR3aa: CASSRRGGAQYF
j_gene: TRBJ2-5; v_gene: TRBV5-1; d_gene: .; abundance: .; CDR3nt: TGCGCCAGCAGCGCGCTTGGGGGCGATGGAAAGACCCAGTACTTC; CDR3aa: CASSALGGDGKTQYF
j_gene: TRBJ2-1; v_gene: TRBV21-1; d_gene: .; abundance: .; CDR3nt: TGTGCCAGCAGCACATGGGGACGGAAGATAGCGGGGGGCCCCTACAATGAGCAGTTCTTC; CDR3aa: CASSTWGRKIAGGPYNEQFF
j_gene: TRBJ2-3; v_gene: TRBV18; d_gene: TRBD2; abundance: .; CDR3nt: TGTGCCAGCTCACCACCGCGACTAGCGGGGGGGCCAGATACGCAGTATTTT; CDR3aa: CASSPPRLAGGPDTQYF
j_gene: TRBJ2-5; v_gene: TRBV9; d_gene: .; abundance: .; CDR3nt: TGTGCCAGCAGCCCAGGGTTTATGAGCGAGACCCAGTACTTC; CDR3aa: CASSPGFMSETQYF
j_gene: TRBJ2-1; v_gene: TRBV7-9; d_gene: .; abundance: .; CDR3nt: TGTGCCAGCAGCTTACAGGGGTACGAGCAGTTCTTC; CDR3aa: CASSLQGYEQFF
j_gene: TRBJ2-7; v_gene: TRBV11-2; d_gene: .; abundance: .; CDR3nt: TGTGCCAGCAGCTTAGGTGGGAGTTACGAGCAGTACTTC; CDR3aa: CASSLGGSYEQYF
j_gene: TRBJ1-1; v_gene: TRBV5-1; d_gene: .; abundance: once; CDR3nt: TGCGCCAGCAGCTTGGGTCGGGATCTCGAAGCTTTCTTT; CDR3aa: CASSLGRDLEAFF
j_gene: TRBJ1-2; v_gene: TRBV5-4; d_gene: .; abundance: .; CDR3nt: TGTGCCAGCAGCTTGAGTGACAGAAACTATGGCTACACCTTC; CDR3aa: CASSLSDRNYGYTF